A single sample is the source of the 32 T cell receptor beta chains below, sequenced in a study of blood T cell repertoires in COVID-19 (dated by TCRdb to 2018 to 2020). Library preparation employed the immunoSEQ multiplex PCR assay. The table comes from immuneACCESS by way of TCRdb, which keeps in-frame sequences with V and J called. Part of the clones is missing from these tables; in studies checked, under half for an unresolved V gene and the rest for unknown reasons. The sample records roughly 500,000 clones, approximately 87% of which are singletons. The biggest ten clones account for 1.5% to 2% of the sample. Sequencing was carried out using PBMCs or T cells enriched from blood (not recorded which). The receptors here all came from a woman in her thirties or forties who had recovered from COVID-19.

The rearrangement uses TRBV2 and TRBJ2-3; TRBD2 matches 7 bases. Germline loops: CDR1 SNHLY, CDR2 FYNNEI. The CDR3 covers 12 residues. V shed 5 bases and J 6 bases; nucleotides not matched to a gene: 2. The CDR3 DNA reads TGTGCCAGCAGTCTTAGCGGGGATACGCAGTATTTT. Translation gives CASSLSGDTQYF.

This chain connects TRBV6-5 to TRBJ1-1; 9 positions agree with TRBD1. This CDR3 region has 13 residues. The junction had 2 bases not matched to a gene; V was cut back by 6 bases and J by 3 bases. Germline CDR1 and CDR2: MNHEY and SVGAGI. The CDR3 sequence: CASRQGADTEAFF. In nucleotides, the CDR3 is TGTGCCAGCAGACAGGGGGCTGACACTGAAGCTTTCTTT.

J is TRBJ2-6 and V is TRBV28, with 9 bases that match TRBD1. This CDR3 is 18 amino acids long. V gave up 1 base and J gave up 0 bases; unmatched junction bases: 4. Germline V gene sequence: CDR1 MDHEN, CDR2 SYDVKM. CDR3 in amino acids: CASSLFMGQGSGANVLTF. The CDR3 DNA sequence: TGTGCCAGCAGTTTATTTATGGGACAGGGCTCTGGGGCCAACGTCCTGACTTTC.

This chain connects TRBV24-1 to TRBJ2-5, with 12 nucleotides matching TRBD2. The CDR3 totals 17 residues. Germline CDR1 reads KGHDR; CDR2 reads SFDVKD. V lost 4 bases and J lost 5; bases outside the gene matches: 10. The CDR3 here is CATSEGRTSGIRETQYF. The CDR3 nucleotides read TGTGCCACCAGTGAGGGGAGGACTAGCGGGATAAGGGAGACCCAGTACTTC.

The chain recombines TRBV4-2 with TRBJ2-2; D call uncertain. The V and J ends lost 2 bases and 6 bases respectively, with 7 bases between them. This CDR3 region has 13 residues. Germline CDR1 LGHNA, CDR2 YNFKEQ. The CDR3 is CASSQRSPGELFF. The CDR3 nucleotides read TGTGCCAGCAGCCAACGGTCTCCCGGGGAGCTGTTTTTT.

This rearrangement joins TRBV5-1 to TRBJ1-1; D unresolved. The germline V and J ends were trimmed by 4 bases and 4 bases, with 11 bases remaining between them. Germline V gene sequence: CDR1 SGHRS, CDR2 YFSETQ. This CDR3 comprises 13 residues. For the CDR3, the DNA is TGCGCCAGCAGCCCCGGCCAGGCCACTGAAGCTTTCTTT. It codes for CASSPGQATEAFF.

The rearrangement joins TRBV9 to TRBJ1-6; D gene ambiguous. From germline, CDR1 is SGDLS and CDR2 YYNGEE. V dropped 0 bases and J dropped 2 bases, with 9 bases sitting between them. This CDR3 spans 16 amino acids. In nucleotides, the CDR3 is TGTGCCAGCAGCGTAGGCGGTTCGCCCTATAATTCACCCCTCCACTTT. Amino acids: CASSVGGSPYNSPLHF.

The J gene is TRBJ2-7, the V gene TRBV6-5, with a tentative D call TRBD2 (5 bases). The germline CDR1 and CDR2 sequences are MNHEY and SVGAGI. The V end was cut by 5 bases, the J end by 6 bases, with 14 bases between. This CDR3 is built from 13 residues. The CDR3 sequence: CASSLGLWGEQYF. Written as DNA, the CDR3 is TGTGCCAGCAGTCTTGGACTTTGGGGCGAGCAGTACTTC.

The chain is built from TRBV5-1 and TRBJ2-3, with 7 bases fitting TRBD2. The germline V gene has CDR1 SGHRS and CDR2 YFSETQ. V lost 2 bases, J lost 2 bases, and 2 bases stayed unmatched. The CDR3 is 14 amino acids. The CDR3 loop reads CASSLGLVTDTQYF. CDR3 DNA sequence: TGCGCCAGCAGCTTAGGACTAGTCACAGATACGCAGTATTTT.

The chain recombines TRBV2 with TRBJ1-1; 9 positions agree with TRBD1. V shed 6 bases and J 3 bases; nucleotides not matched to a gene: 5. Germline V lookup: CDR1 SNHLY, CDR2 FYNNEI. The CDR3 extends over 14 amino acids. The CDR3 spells CASRGDREYTEAFF. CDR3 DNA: TGTGCCAGCAGGGGGGACAGGGAATACACTGAAGCTTTCTTT.

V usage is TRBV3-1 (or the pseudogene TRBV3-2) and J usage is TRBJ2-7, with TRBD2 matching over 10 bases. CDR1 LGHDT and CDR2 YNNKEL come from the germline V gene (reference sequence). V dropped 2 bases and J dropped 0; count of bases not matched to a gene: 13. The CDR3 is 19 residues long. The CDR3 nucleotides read TGTGCCAGCAGCCAACCTATAGCGGGAGGTCCTCCCAGCTCCTACGAGCAGTACTTC. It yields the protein CASSQPIAGGPPSSYEQYF.

CDR3 sequence reads: CASRQQGLNTEAFF. Written as DNA, the CDR3 is TGTGCCAGCAGACAACAGGGGTTGAACACTGAAGCTTTCTTT. The chain joins TRBV2 to TRBJ1-1; 7 nucleotides match TRBD1. The CDR3 length is 14 residues. Germline loops: CDR1 SNHLY, CDR2 FYNNEI. The V segment lost 6 bases and the J segment 0 bases; nucleotides outside the gene matches: 4. Together with reference TRBV2 and TRBJ1-1, the CDR3 gives the full variable domain: EPEVTQTPSHQVTQMGQEVILRCVPISNHLYFYWYRQILGQKVEFLVSFYNNEISEKSEIFDDQFSVERPDGSNFTLKIRSTKLEDSAMYFCASRQQGLNTEAFFGQGTRLTVV.

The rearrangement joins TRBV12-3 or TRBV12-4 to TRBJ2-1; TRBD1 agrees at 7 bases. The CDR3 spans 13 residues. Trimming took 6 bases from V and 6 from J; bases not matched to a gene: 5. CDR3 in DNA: TGTGCCAGCAGAACAGGGGCCTTCAATGAGCAGTTCTTC. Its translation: CASRTGAFNEQFF.

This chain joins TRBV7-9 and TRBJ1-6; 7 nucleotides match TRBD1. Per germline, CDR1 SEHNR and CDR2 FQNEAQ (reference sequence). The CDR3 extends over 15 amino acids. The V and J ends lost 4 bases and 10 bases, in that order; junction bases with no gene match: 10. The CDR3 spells CASSSTGMLLSPLHF. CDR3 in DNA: TGTGCCAGCAGCTCGACAGGGATGTTGTTATCACCCCTCCACTTT.

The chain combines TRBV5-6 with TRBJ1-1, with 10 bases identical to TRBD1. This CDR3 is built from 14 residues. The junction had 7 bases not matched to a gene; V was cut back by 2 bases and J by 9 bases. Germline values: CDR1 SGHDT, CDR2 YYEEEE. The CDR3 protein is CASSFDRGLRKAFF. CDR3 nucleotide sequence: TGTGCCAGCAGCTTTGACAGGGGGCTTCGCAAAGCTTTCTTT.

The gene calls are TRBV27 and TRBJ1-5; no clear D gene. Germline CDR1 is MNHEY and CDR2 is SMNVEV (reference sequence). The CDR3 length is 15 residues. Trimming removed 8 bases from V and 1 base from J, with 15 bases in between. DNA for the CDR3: TGTGCCAGCCGGTTAGGAGCGGGGAGCAATCAGCCCCAGCATTTT. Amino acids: CASRLGAGSNQPQHF.

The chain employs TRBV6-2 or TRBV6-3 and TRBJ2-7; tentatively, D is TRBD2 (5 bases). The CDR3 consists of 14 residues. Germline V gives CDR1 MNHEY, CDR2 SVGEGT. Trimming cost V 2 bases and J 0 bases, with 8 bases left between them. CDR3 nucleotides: TGTGCCAGCAGTTACCAGCGGAGCTCCTACGAGCAGTACTTC. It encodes CASSYQRSSYEQYF.

This CDR3 reads CASSPQGAGYTF. The CDR3 region has the DNA TGTGCCAGCAGCCCACAGGGGGCTGGCTACACCTTC. The chain employs TRBV7-8 and TRBJ1-2, with 9 nucleotides matching TRBD1. This CDR3 has 12 residues. From germline, CDR1 is SGHVS and CDR2 FQNEAQ. With V trimmed by 5 bases and J by 7 bases, 2 bases remained unmatched.

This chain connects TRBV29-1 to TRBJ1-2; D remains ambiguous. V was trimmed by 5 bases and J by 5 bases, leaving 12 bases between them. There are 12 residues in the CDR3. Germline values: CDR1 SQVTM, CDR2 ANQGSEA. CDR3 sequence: CSVREGGYGYTF. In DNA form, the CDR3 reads TGCAGCGTTAGGGAGGGCGGTTATGGCTACACCTTC.

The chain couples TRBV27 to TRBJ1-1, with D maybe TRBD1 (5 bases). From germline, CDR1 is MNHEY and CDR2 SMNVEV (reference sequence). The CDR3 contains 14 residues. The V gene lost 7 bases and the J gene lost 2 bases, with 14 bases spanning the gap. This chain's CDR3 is CASTPLRGNTEAFF. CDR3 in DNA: TGTGCCAGCACCCCCCTAAGGGGTAACACTGAAGCTTTCTTT.

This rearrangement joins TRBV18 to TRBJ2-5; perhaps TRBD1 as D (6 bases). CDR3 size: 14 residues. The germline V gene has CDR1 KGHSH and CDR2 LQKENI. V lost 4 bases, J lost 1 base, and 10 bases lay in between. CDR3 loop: CASSLGTLQETQYF. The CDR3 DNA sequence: TGTGCCAGCTCACTAGGGACACTCCAAGAGACCCAGTACTTC.

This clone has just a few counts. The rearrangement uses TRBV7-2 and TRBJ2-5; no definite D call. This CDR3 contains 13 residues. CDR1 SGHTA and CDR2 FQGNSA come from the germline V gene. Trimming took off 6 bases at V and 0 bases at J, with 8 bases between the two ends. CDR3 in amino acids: CASRTRYQETQYF. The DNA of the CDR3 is TGTGCCAGCAGAACCAGGTACCAAGAGACCCAGTACTTC.

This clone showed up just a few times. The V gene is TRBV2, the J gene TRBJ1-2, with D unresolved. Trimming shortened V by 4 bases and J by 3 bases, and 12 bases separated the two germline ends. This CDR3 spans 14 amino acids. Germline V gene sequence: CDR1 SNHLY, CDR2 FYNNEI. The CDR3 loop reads CASSVRGEDYGYTF. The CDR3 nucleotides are TGTGCCAGCAGTGTCCGGGGAGAGGACTATGGCTACACCTTC.

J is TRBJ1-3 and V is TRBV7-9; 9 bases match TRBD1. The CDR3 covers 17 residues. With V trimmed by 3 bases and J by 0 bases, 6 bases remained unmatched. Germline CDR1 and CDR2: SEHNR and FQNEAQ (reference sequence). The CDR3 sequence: CASSLGTGLSSGNTIYF. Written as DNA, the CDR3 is TGTGCCAGCAGCTTGGGGACAGGGCTCAGCTCTGGAAACACCATATATTTT. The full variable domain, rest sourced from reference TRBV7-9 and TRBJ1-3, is DTGVSQNPRHKITKRGQNVTFRCDPISEHNRLYWYRQTLGQGPEFLTYFQNEAQLEKSRLLSDRFSAERPKGSFSTLEIQRTEQGDSAMYLCASSLGTGLSSGNTIYFGEGSWLTVV.

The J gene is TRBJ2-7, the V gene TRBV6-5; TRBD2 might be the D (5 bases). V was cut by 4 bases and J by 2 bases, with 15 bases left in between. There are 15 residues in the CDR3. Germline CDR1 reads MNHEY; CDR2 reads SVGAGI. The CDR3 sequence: CASSFGAGATYEQYF. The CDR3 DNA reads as TGTGCCAGCAGTTTTGGTGCGGGCGCAACCTACGAGCAGTACTTC.

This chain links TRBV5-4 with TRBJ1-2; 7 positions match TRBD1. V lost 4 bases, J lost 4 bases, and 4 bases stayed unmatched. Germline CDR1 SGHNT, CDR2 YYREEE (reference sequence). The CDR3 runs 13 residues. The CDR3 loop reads CASSRDRSYGYTF. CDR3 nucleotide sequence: TGTGCCAGCAGCCGGGACAGATCCTATGGCTACACCTTC.

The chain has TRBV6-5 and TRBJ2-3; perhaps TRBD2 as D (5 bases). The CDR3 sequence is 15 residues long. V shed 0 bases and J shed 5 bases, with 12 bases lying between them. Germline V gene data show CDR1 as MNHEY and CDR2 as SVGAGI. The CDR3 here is CASSYSGEGLDTQYF. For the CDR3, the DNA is TGTGCCAGCAGTTACTCGGGTGAGGGCCTAGATACGCAGTATTTT.

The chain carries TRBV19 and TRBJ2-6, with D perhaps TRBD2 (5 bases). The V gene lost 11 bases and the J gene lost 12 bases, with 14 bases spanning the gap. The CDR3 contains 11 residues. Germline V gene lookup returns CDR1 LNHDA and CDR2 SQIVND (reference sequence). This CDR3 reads CAQKRAGVLTF. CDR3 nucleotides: TGTGCCCAAAAGAGGGCAGGCGTCCTGACTTTC.

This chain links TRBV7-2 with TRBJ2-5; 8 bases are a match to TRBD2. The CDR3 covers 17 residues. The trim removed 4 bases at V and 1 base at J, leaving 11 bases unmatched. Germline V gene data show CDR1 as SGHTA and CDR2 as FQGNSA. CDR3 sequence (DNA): TGTGCCAGCAGCTCAGGCGGTAGCGGGGTATCCCAAGAGACCCAGTACTTC. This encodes CASSSGGSGVSQETQYF.

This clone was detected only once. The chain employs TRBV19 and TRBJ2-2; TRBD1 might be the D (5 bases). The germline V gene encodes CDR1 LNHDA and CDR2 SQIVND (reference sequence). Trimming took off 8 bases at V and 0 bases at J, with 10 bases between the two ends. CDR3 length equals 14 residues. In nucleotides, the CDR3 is TGTGCCAGTTCCAGGGTGGCGAACACCGGGGAGCTGTTTTTT. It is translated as CASSRVANTGELFF.

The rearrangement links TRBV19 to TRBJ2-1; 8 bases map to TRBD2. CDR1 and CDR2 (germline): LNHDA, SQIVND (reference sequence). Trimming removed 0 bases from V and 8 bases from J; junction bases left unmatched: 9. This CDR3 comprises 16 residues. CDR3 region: CASSIEIAGRSDEQFF. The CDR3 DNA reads TGTGCCAGTAGTATAGAGATAGCGGGAAGGAGCGATGAGCAGTTCTTC.

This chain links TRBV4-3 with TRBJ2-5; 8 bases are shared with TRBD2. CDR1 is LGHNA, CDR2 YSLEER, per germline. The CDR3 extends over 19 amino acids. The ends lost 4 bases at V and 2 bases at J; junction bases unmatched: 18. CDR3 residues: CASSRGVVWREDRQETQYF. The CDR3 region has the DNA TGCGCCAGCAGCCGAGGGGTGGTATGGCGGGAGGATCGGCAAGAGACCCAGTACTTC.